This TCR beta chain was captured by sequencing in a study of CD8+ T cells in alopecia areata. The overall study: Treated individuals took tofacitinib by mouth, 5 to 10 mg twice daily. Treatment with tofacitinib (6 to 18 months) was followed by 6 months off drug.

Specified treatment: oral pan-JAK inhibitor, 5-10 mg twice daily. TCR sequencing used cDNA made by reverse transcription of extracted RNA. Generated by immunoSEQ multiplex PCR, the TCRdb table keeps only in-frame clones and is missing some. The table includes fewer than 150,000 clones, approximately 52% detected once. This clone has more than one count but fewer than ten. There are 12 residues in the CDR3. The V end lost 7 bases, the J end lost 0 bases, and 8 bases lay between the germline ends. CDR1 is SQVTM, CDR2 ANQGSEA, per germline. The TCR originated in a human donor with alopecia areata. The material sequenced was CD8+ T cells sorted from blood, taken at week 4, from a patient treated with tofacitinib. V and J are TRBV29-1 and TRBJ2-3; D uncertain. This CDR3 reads CSARQSTDTQYF. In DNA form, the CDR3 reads TGCAGCGCCCGCCAGAGCACAGATACGCAGTATTTT.